Listed below are T cell receptor beta chains from one sample, sequenced in a study of cytomegalovirus exposure and HLA in healthy donors. The table came from immunoSEQ multiplex PCR; TCRdb's copy has only in-frame clones and leaves some out. The repertoire holds 130,000 to 150,000 clones, about 80% seen once, with around 10% in the top ten. The source material was PBMCs. The receptors come from a woman in her fifties or sixties in good health and CMV-seropositive. Each CDR3 is given with its conserved first and last residue. A D gene is named only where the DNA matches it firmly. Not every row has a clone size; where given, it reads once, few, many or a size class.

CDR3: CASSFLDTYSGNTIYF; DNA: TGTGCCAGTAGTTTCTTGGACACCTACTCTGGAAACACCATATATTTT; V: TRBV19; J: TRBJ1-3; size: .; D: .
CDR3: CASSFDPDMLYTGELFF; DNA: TGTGCCAGCAGCTTCGATCCGGACATGTTGTACACCGGGGAGCTGTTTTTT; V: TRBV5-4; J: TRBJ2-2; size: once; D: .
CDR3: CASSYRQGWTYEQYF; DNA: TGTGCCAGCAGTTACAGGCAGGGGTGGACCTACGAGCAGTACTTC; V: TRBV6-5; J: TRBJ2-7; size: .; D: .
CDR3: CASSFSGVGETQYF; DNA: TGTGCCAGCAGCTTCTCAGGGGTGGGAGAGACCCAGTACTTC; V: TRBV5-5; J: TRBJ2-5; size: .; D: .
CDR3: CASSYFQGNTGELFF; DNA: TGTGCCAGCAGTTACTTTCAGGGGAACACCGGGGAGCTGTTTTTT; V: TRBV6-5; J: TRBJ2-2; size: .; D: .
CDR3: CASSQWTGPFDGYTF; DNA: TGCGCCAGCAGCCAATGGACAGGGCCTTTTGATGGCTACACCTTC; V: TRBV4-1; J: TRBJ1-2; size: few; D: TRBD1
CDR3: CASSLHRVGTGELFF; DNA: TGTGCCAGTAGTCTTCACAGGGTTGGGACCGGGGAGCTGTTTTTT; V: TRBV19; J: TRBJ2-2; size: once; D: .
CDR3: CASSLYAGAGELFF; DNA: TGTGCCAGCAGCCTTTATGCGGGGGCCGGGGAGCTGTTTTTT; V: TRBV5-5; J: TRBJ2-2; size: few; D: TRBD2
CDR3: CASKGPTGDRGSNQPQHF; DNA: TGTGCCAGCAAGGGACCGACGGGAGACAGGGGTAGCAATCAGCCCCAGCATTTT; V: TRBV2; J: TRBJ1-5; size: .; D: TRBD1
CDR3: CASRTGIRELFF; DNA: TGTGCCAGCAGGACGGGTATCAGGGAGCTGTTTTTT; V: TRBV28; J: TRBJ2-2; size: .; D: .
CDR3: CASSLFSVPGEQYF; DNA: TGTGCCAGCAGTTTGTTTTCGGTACCGGGCGAGCAGTACTTC; V: TRBV28; J: TRBJ2-7; size: once; D: .
CDR3: CASSVGRDNSPLHF; DNA: TGTGCCAGCAGTGTGGGCAGGGATAATTCACCCCTCCACTTT; V: TRBV2; J: TRBJ1-6; size: .; D: .
CDR3: CSAFRGYEQYF; DNA: TGCAGTGCTTTCAGGGGCTACGAGCAGTACTTC; V: TRBV20-1; J: TRBJ2-7; size: .; D: .
CDR3: CAISDPGIDEQYF; DNA: TGTGCCATCAGTGACCCCGGGATCGACGAGCAGTACTTC; V: TRBV10-3; J: TRBJ2-7; size: few; D: .
CDR3: CASNQAGANVLTF; DNA: TGTGCCAGCAATCAGGCTGGGGCCAACGTCCTGACTTTC; V: TRBV6-5; J: TRBJ2-6; size: once; D: .
CDR3: CASSHGGSDYGYTF; DNA: TGTGCCAGCAGCCATGGGGGGTCGGACTATGGCTACACCTTC; V: TRBV11-3; J: TRBJ1-2; size: .; D: .
CDR3: CASSLSSGNTEAFF; DNA: TGTGCCAGCAGCTTGTCGAGTGGGAACACTGAAGCTTTCTTT; V: TRBV5-6; J: TRBJ1-1; size: .; D: .
CDR3: CASSATSGRIGDTQYF; DNA: TGTGCCAGCAGCGCCACTAGCGGGAGGATCGGTGATACGCAGTATTTT; V: TRBV7-8; J: TRBJ2-3; size: .; D: TRBD2
CDR3: CASSTGSYEQYF; DNA: TGTGCCAGCAGCACAGGGTCCTACGAGCAGTACTTC; V: TRBV11-2; J: TRBJ2-7; size: .; D: .
CDR3: CASSLVELAGSLGDYEQYF; DNA: TGCGCCAGCAGCTTGGTGGAACTAGCGGGATCCCTAGGGGACTACGAGCAGTACTTC; V: TRBV5-1; J: TRBJ2-7; size: .; D: TRBD2
CDR3: CASSQAHSGGVGGQYF; DNA: TGCGCCAGCAGCCAAGCCCATTCGGGGGGAGTAGGTGGGCAGTACTTC; V: TRBV4-3; J: TRBJ2-7; size: .; D: TRBD2
CDR3: CATSSPGLAGVAKNIQYF; DNA: TGTGCCACCAGCAGTCCGGGACTAGCGGGAGTGGCCAAAAACATTCAGTACTTC; V: TRBV15; J: TRBJ2-4; size: .; D: TRBD2
CDR3: CASSQENSGISGRAGEQYF; DNA: TGCGCCAGCAGCCAAGAGAATTCGGGCATTAGCGGGAGGGCCGGCGAGCAGTACTTC; V: TRBV4-3; J: TRBJ2-7; size: .; D: TRBD2
CDR3: CASSSGGGYGYTF; DNA: TGTGCCAGCAGCTCCGGGGGGGGCTATGGCTACACCTTC; V: TRBV11-2; J: TRBJ1-2; size: .; D: .
CDR3: CASSLGSSGYNEQFF; DNA: TGCGCCAGCAGCTTGGGTTCTAGCGGATACAATGAGCAGTTCTTC; V: TRBV5-1; J: TRBJ2-1; size: .; D: TRBD2
CDR3: CASSPGREFPYEQYF; DNA: TGTGCCAGCAGTCCTGGACGGGAATTCCCCTACGAGCAGTACTTC; V: TRBV27; J: TRBJ2-7; size: once; D: .
CDR3: CASSFDSSNYGYTF; DNA: TGTGCCAGCAGTTTCGACAGTTCTAACTATGGCTACACCTTC; V: TRBV27; J: TRBJ1-2; size: .; D: .
CDR3: CASGGWSSGNTIYF; DNA: TGTGCCAGTGGTGGCTGGTCCTCTGGAAACACCATATATTTT; V: TRBV19; J: TRBJ1-3; size: .; D: .
CDR3: CASRPTGGQTEAFF; DNA: TGTGCCAGCAGGCCGACAGGGGGCCAAACTGAAGCTTTCTTT; V: TRBV7-9; J: TRBJ1-1; size: .; D: TRBD1
CDR3: CASSLGLAGVSEQFF; DNA: TGCGCCAGCAGCTTGGGTCTAGCGGGAGTTAGTGAGCAGTTCTTC; V: TRBV5-1; J: TRBJ2-1; size: .; D: TRBD2
CDR3: CASSQGQGLSTDTQYF; DNA: TGTGCCAGCAGCCAGGGACAGGGGCTAAGCACAGATACGCAGTATTTT; V: TRBV4-2; J: TRBJ2-3; size: .; D: TRBD1
CDR3: CASSSQTGLNNEQFF; DNA: TGTGCCAGCAGCTCCCAGACAGGGTTGAACAATGAGCAGTTCTTC; V: TRBV13; J: TRBJ2-1; size: .; D: TRBD1
CDR3: CASSLRGTQYF; DNA: TGTGCCAGCAGCCTTCGCGGGACCCAGTACTTC; V: TRBV5-6; J: TRBJ2-5; size: .; D: .
CDR3: CASSPRDSNYGYTF; DNA: TGTGCCAGCAGCCCCAGGGACAGCAACTATGGCTACACCTTC; V: TRBV11-3; J: TRBJ1-2; size: .; D: TRBD1
CDR3: CASRETGSYEQYF; DNA: TGTGCCAGCAGGGAAACAGGGTCCTACGAGCAGTACTTC; V: TRBV6-6; J: TRBJ2-7; size: .; D: .